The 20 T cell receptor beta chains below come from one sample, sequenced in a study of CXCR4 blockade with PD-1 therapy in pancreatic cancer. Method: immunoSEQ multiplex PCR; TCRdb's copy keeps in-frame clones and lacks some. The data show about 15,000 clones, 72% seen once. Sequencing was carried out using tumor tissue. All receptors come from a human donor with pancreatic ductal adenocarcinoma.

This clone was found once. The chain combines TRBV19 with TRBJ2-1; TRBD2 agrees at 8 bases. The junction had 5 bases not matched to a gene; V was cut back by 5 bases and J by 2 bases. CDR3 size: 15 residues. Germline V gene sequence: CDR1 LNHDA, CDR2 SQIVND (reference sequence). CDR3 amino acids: CASSPGLAPYNEQFF. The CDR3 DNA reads TGTGCCAGTAGTCCCGGACTAGCCCCCTACAATGAGCAGTTCTTC.

The CDR3 reads CASSSIQGGTDTQYF. CDR3 DNA sequence: TGTGCCAGCAGCTCTATACAGGGCGGCACAGATACGCAGTATTTT. This chain connects TRBV11-3 to TRBJ2-3; tentative D call: TRBD1 (6 bases). Germline lookup yields CDR1 SGHNT and CDR2 YENEEA. The V and J ends lost 4 bases and 1 base respectively, with 12 bases between them. CDR3 length: 15 amino acids.

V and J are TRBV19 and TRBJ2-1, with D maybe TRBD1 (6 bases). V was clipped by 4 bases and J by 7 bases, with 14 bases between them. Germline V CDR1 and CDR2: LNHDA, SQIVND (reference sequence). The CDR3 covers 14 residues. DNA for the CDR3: TGTGCCAGTAGTAAAACAGGGACCTTAAATGAGCAGTTCTTC. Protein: CASSKTGTLNEQFF.

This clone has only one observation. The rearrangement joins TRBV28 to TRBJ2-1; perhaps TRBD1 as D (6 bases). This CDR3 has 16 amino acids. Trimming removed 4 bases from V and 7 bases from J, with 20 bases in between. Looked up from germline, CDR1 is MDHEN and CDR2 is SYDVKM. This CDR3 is CASSWARWTAVNEQFF. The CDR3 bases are TGTGCCAGCAGTTGGGCCCGTTGGACAGCGGTAAATGAGCAGTTCTTC.

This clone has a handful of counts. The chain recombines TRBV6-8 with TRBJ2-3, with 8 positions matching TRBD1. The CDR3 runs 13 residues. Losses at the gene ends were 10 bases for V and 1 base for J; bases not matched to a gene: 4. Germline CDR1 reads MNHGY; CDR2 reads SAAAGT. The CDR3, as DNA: TGTGCCACCGGGACAGGAGGCACAGATACGCAGTATTTT. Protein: CATGTGGTDTQYF.

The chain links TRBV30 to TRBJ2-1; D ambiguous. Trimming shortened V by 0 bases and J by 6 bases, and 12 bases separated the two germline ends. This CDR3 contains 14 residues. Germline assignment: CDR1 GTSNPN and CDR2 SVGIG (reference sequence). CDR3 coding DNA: TGTGCCTGGAGTGTACAAGCAAACGTCAATGAGCAGTTCTTC. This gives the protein CAWSVQANVNEQFF. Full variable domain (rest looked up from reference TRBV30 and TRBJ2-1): SQTIHQWPATLVQPVGSPLSLECTVEGTSNPNLYWYRQAAGRGLQLLFYSVGIGQISSEVPQNLSASRPQDRQFILSSKKLLLSDSGFYLCAWSVQANVNEQFFGPGTRLTVL.

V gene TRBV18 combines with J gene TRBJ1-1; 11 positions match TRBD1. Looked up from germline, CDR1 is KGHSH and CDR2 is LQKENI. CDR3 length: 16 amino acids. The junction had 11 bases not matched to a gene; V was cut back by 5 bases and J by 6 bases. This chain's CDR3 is CASSGGTGGAGAEAFF. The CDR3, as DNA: TGTGCCAGCTCAGGGGGGACAGGGGGAGCCGGGGCTGAAGCTTTCTTT. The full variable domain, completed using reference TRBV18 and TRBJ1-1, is NAGVMQNPRHLVRRRGQEARLRCSPMKGHSHVYWYRQLPEEGLKFMVYLQKENIIDESGMPKERFSAEFPKEGPSILRIQQVVRGDSAAYFCASSGGTGGAGAEAFFGQGTRLTVV.

The CDR3 here is CASSAYRDSTYEQYF. In DNA form, the CDR3 reads TGTGCCAGTAGTGCTTACCGGGACAGCACCTACGAGCAGTACTTC. The chain has TRBV19 and TRBJ2-7, with TRBD1 matching over 7 bases. The germline CDR1 and CDR2 sequences are LNHDA and SQIVND (reference sequence). Losses at the gene ends were 5 bases for V and 2 bases for J; bases not matched to a gene: 9. There are 15 residues in the CDR3.

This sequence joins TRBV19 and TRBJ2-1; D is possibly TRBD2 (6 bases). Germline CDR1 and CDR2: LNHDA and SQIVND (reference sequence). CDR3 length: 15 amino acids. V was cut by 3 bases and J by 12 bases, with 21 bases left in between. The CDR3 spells CASSIMASVPRGQFF. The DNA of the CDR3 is TGTGCCAGTAGTATTATGGCTAGCGTTCCCCGGGGGCAGTTCTTC.

In DNA form, the CDR3 reads TGTGCCAGCTCACCGGGCGGGGACGGCAATCAGCCCCAGCATTTT. It is translated as CASSPGGDGNQPQHF. The chain links TRBV18 to TRBJ1-5; possibly TRBD1 for D (5 bases). The germline V gene has CDR1 KGHSH and CDR2 LQKENI. This CDR3 has 15 residues. V gave up 3 bases and J gave up 2 bases, with 11 bases separating them.

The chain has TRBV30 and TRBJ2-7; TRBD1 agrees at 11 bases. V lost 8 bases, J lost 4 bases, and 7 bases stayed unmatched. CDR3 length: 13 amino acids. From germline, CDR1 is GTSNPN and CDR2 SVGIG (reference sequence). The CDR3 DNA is TGTGCCGGGGACAGGGGGTTAATGTACGAGCAGTACTTC. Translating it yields CAGDRGLMYEQYF.

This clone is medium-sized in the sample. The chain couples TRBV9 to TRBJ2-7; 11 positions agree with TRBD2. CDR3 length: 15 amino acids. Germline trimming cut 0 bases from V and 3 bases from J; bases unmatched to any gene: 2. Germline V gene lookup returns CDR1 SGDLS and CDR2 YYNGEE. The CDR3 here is CASSVVGTSGYEQYF. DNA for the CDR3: TGTGCCAGCAGCGTAGTTGGGACTAGCGGCTACGAGCAGTACTTC.

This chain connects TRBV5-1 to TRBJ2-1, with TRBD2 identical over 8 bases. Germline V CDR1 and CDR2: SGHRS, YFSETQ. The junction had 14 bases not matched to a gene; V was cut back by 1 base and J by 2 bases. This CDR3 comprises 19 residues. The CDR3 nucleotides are TGCGCCAGCAGCTTGTCGAGACTAGCGTTAAAAAGACCCTACAATGAGCAGTTCTTC. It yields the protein CASSLSRLALKRPYNEQFF.

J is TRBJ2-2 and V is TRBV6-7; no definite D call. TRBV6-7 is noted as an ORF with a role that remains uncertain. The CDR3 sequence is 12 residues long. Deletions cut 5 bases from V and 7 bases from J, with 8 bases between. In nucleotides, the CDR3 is TGTGCCAGCAGTATCCGACGCGGGGAGCTGTTTTTT. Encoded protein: CASSIRRGELFF.

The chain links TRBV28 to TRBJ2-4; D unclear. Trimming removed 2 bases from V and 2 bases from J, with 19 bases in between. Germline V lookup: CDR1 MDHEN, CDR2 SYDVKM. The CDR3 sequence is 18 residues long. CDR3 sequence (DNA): TGTGCCAGCAGTTTAAACCCCGTGGCGGCAGGAACCAAAAACATTCAGTACTTC. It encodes CASSLNPVAAGTKNIQYF.

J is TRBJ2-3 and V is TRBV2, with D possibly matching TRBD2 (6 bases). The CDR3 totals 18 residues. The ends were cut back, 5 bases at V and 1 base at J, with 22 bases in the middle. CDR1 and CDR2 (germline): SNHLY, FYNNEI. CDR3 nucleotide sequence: TGTGCCAGCAGTCTTACGGGAGTGGTCCTGGCGGGCACAGATACGCAGTATTTT. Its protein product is CASSLTGVVLAGTDTQYF. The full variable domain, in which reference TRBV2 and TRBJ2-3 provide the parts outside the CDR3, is EPEVTQTPSHQVTQMGQEVILRCVPISNHLYFYWYRQILGQKVEFLVSFYNNEISEKSEIFDDQFSVERPDGSNFTLKIRSTKLEDSAMYFCASSLTGVVLAGTDTQYFGPGTRLTVL.

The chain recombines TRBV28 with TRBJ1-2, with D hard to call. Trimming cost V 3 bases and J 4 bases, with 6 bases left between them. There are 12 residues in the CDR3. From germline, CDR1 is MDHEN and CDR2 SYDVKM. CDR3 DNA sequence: TGTGCCAGCAGTTTTCGTCCCTATGGCTACACCTTC. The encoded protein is CASSFRPYGYTF.

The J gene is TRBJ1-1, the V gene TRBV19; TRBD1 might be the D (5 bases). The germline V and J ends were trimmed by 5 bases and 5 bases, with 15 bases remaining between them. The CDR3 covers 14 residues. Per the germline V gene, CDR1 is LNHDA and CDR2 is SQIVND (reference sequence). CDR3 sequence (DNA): TGTGCCAGTAGTTCAACGACAGTATGGACTGAAGCTTTCTTT. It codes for CASSSTTVWTEAFF. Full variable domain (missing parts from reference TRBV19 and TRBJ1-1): DGGITQSPKYLFRKEGQNVTLSCEQNLNHDAMYWYRQDPGQGLRLIYYSQIVNDFQKGDIAEGYSVSREKKESFPLTVTSAQKNPTAFYLCASSSTTVWTEAFFGQGTRLTVV.

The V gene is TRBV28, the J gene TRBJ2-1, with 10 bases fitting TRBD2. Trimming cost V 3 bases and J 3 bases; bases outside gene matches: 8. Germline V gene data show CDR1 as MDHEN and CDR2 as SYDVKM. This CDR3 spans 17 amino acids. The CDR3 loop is CASSFEAGGPNYNEQFF. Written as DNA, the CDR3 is TGTGCCAGCAGTTTCGAAGCGGGAGGGCCGAACTACAATGAGCAGTTCTTC.

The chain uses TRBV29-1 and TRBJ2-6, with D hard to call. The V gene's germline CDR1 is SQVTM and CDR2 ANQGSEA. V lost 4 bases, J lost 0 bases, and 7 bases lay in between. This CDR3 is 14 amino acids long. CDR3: CSVAAGSGANVLTF. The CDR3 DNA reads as TGCAGCGTTGCGGCAGGCTCTGGGGCCAACGTCCTGACTTTC.